Listed below are T cell receptor beta chains from one sample, sequenced in a study of blood T cell repertoires in COVID-19. TCRdb's copy holds only in-frame clones and misses some; the assay was immunoSEQ multiplex PCR. This sample carries approximately 210,000 clones, around 88% of them seen once, and the ten largest clones take roughly 14%. The material sequenced was PBMCs or T cells enriched from blood (not recorded which). The receptors originated from a woman between 45 and 65 years old with acute COVID-19. Each CDR3 is given with its conserved first and last residue. D genes are given only for firm matches. The listing skips clone size in some rows; elsewhere it reads once, few, many or a size class.

clone size	V gene	D gene	J gene	CDR3 DNA	CDR3 protein
NA	TRBV27	TRBD1	TRBJ2-7	TGTGCCAGCAGTTTGCGGACAGGGGAGGCCTACGAGCAGTACTTC	CASSLRTGEAYEQYF
NA	TRBV28	NA	TRBJ1-3	TGTGCCAGCACTCACCTGGGGGGGGGACCTGGAAACACCATATATTTT	CASTHLGGGPGNTIYF
NA	TRBV9	TRBD2	TRBJ2-3	TGTGCCAGCAGCGTAGGAGGAGGCGGGAGCATAGCAGATACGCAGTATTTT	CASSVGGGGSIADTQYF
NA	TRBV29-1	TRBD2	TRBJ2-1	TGCAGCGCCCGGGATAGGCCTAGCGGGACCTTATACAATGAGCAGTTCTTC	CSARDRPSGTLYNEQFF
NA	TRBV7-8	NA	TRBJ1-1	TGTGCCAGCAGCCCTCCCTATACGACAGATGAAGCTTTCTTT	CASSPPYTTDEAFF
NA	TRBV6-5	TRBD1	TRBJ2-7	TGTGCCAGCAGTTACTCTGGTCAGGGGGTCTCCGAGCAGTACTTC	CASSYSGQGVSEQYF
NA	TRBV28	TRBD1	TRBJ1-2	TGTGCCAGCAGTCCCTCGGACAGGGGCTACTATGGCTACACCTTC	CASSPSDRGYYGYTF
NA	TRBV18	NA	TRBJ1-3	TGTGCCAGCTCACCATTCCAGTACTCTGGAAACACCATATATTTT	CASSPFQYSGNTIYF
NA	TRBV9	NA	TRBJ2-7	TGTGCCAGCAGCGCAGAGCGTGGTTACGAGCAGTACTTC	CASSAERGYEQYF
NA	TRBV11-2	NA	TRBJ1-1	TGTGCCAGCAGCTTACGTCTGAACACTGAAGCTTTCTTT	CASSLRLNTEAFF
NA	TRBV7-2	NA	TRBJ2-2	TGTGCCAGCAGCTTATACAGGGCGACCGGGGAGCTGTTTTTT	CASSLYRATGELFF
once	TRBV29-1	NA	TRBJ1-2	TGCAGCGTTGAATCTGCGCAGGCCGGGGCTAACTATGGCTACACCTTC	CSVESAQAGANYGYTF
NA	TRBV10-3	NA	TRBJ1-3	TGTGTCACAATGGGGCCTGGAAACACCATATATTTT	CVTMGPGNTIYF
NA	TRBV20-1	NA	TRBJ2-7	TGCAGTGCTAGTGGGGGCCCCTACGAGCAGTACTTC	CSASGGPYEQYF
NA	TRBV12-3/TRBV12-4	TRBD1	TRBJ2-1	TGTGCCAGCAGGGACAGGGCGGACAATGAGCAGTTCTTC	CASRDRADNEQFF
NA	TRBV29-1	TRBD1	TRBJ2-5	TGCAGCGTTGAAAGGGGACAGGGTTCAGGGGATGTTATAGGGACCCAGTACTTC	CSVERGQGSGDVIGTQYF